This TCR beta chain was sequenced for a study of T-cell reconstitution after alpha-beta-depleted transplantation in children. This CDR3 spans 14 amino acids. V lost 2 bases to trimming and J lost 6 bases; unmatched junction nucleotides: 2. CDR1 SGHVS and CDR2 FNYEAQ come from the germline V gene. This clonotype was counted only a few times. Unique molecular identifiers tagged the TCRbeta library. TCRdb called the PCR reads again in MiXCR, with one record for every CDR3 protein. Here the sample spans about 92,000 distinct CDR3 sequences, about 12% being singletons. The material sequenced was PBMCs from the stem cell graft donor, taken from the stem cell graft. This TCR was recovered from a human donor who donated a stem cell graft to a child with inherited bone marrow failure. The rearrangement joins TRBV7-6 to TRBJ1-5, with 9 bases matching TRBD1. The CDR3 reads CASSLTGGFQPQHF. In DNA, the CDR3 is TGTGCCAGCAGCTTAACAGGGGGCTTTCAGCCCCAGCATTTT. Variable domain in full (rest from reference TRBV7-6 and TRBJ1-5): GAGVSQSPRYKVTKRGQDVALRCDPISGHVSLYWYRQALGQGPEFLTYFNYEAQQDKSGLPNDRFSAERPEGSISTLTIQRTEQRDSAMYRCASSLTGGFQPQHFGDGTRLSIL.